The 8 T cell receptor beta chains presented below share a single source sample, sequenced in a study of T cells in women clearing cervical HPV infection. TCRdb's table, derived via immunoSEQ multiplex PCR, lists solely in-frame clones and lacks some. The sample has around 31,000 clones. The sample taken for sequencing was blood buffy coat. The receptor set was obtained from a woman aged 18-70 years with a cervical HPV16 infection that either progressed to CIN3+ or cleared (not recorded which).

Concerning this clone itself: The read halts 3 residues ahead of the CDR3 end, with the missing end drawn from the germline J gene. The genes are TRBV20-1 and TRBJ2-1, with 9 positions matching TRBD2. The CDR3 contains 14 residues. Trimming at V came to 4 bases and at J to 0 bases, leaving 1 base not matched to a gene. Germline V gene sequence: CDR1 DFQATT, CDR2 SNEGSKA (reference sequence). CDR3 residues: CSAISGSSYNEQFF. CDR3 DNA (partial): TGCAGTGCTATTAGCGGGAGCTCCTACAATGAG.

As for this clone: The CDR3 extends 3 residues past the end of the read, so its final part is completed from the germline J gene. The chain is built from TRBV7-2 and TRBJ1-1, with TRBD1 matching 9 bases. CDR3 length equals 14 residues. Trimming cost V 8 bases and J 1 base; bases outside gene matches: 5. CDR1 is SGHTA, CDR2 FQGNSA, per germline. CDR3 bases read: TGTGCCAGCGGGAGGGACAGGGCGAACACTGAA. Protein product: CASGRDRANTE. The full CDR3 protein is CASGRDRANTEAFF. The entire variable domain, with the rest obtained from reference TRBV7-2 and TRBJ1-1, is as follows: GAGVSQSPSNKVTEKGKDVELRCDPISGHTALYWYRQSLGQGLEFLIYFQGNSAPDKSGLPSDRFSAERTGGSVSTLTIQRTQQEDSAVYLCASGRDRANTEAFFGQGTRLTVV.

For this clone: The read terminates 3 residues before the CDR3 end, so the remaining end is supplied by the germline J gene. The gene calls are TRBV6-1 and TRBJ1-6; D is unclear. Between the trimmed V and J ends, which lost 3 bases and 9 bases, there was a span of 9 bases. In germline, CDR1 is MNHNS, CDR2 SASEGT. There are 13 residues in the CDR3. This CDR3 reads CASSDNLISPLHF. The DNA read from the CDR3 is TGTGCCAGCAGTGATAATCTAATTTCACCC.

Notes on this clone: Coverage ceases 3 residues before the CDR3 finishes, and the germline J gene fills in the end. This chain connects TRBV5-6 to TRBJ2-7, with TRBD1 matching 8 bases. CDR3 length: 14 amino acids. The V gene's germline CDR1 is SGHDT and CDR2 YYEEEE. V was clipped by 4 bases and J by 2 bases; unmatched bases: 5. The part of the CDR3 DNA that was read is TGTGCCAGCAGCCTGACAGGGGACCCCTACGAG. Protein product: CASSLTGDPYE. The CDR3 in its entirety is CASSLTGDPYEQYF.

A word on this clone: Read data end 3 residues before the CDR3 end; the end is taken from the germline J gene. The gene calls are TRBV7-2 and TRBJ1-2; 7 positions agree with TRBD1. The CDR3 loop spans 14 amino acids. Germline V gene sequence: CDR1 SGHTA, CDR2 FQGNSA. Germline trimming cut 3 bases from V and 5 bases from J; bases unmatched to any gene: 6. CDR3 DNA, as far as it was read: TGTGCCAGCAGCTTCGGGGGACAGTCTTATGGC. As protein: CASSFGGQSYG. The entire CDR3 protein is CASSFGGQSYGYTF.

With respect to this clone: The read falls 3 residues short of the CDR3 end, and the missing part is taken from the germline J gene. This chain uses TRBV19 with TRBJ1-2, with TRBD1 matching 7 bases. V gave up 8 bases and J gave up 7 bases; unmatched junction bases: 7. CDR1 is LNHDA, CDR2 SQIVND, per germline (reference sequence). There are 12 residues in the CDR3. The part of the CDR3 DNA that was read is TGTGCCAGTTCTCATCGGACAGGTGGC. Encoded protein: CASSHRTGG. The whole CDR3 protein reads CASSHRTGGYTF.

A word on this clone: The missing CDR3 end, 3 residues past where the read stops, is filled in from the germline J gene. V gene TRBV5-1 combines with J gene TRBJ1-1, with 10 bases identical to TRBD1. Germline CDR1 and CDR2: SGHRS and YFSETQ. V gave up 7 bases and J gave up 4 bases; unmatched junction bases: 4. The CDR3 is 13 amino acids. The CDR3 reads CASGRTGGTEAFF. CDR3 bases read: TGCGCCAGCGGTCGGACAGGGGGCACTGAA.

Of note for this clone: The read falls 3 residues short of the CDR3 end, and the missing part is taken from the germline J gene. The rearrangement links TRBV20-1 to TRBJ2-3; 11 nucleotides align to TRBD1. The CDR3 has 20 amino acids. Trimming at V came to 3 bases and at J to 4 bases, leaving 21 bases not matched to a gene. Germline V CDR1 and CDR2: DFQATT, SNEGSKA (reference sequence). This CDR3 reads CSASSSDRGQVAGVADTQYF. CDR3 DNA, as far as it was read: TGCAGTGCTAGTTCCTCGGACAGGGGGCAGGTAGCGGGAGTGGCAGATACG.